The present T cell receptor (beta chain) was sequenced within a study of identical twins. Overall study results and limits: Cord blood's abundant beta clonotypes had fewer insertions, unlike memory repertoires. Models underestimated how often monozygotic twins shared out-of-frame TCR alpha.

A note on this clonotype: The antigen is undetermined. This may be a read error, as it is one base from a much larger clone.

The V gene's germline CDR1 is SQVTM and CDR2 ANQGSEA. The CDR3 runs 12 residues. Only healthy Caucasians were included as donors. A universal primer site was created by template switching, with the cDNA bearing unique molecular identifiers. TCRdb re-derived calls from the 5' RACE reads in MiXCR, one entry per CDR3 protein. The sample lists about 1.7 million distinct CDR3 sequences, around 33% occurring once. This sequence originates from a newborn girl in good health. V gene TRBV29-1 combines with J gene TRBJ2-7; 7 bases map to TRBD2. Sequenced input: cord blood. CDR3 loop: CRVWSGDYEQYF. Here the CDR3 DNA reads TGCAGGGTTTGGAGCGGGGACTACGAGCAGTACTTC.